These T cell receptor beta chains were read from a single sample in a study of Ad26.COV2.S vaccination and SARS-CoV-2 variants. Measured with immunoSEQ multiplex PCR; TCRdb has only the in-frame clones, and not every one. The table records over 110,000 clones, 86% of them present only once. The sequencing here drew on peripheral blood, taken after recovery from COVID-19. All receptors come from a human donor who had recovered from COVID-19. Each CDR3 is given with its conserved first and last residue. Each record gives: J gene, V gene, D gene, clone size, CDR3 DNA, CDR3 protein. D genes are given only for firm matches. Some rows have no size entry. The others give once, few or many, or a class for an expanded clone.

j_gene: TRBJ2-1
v_gene: TRBV7-9
d_gene: -
abundance: -
CDR3nt: TGTGCCAGCAGCTTACAGGGGAAAGGGGATGAGCAGTTCTTC
CDR3aa: CASSLQGKGDEQFF

j_gene: TRBJ1-5
v_gene: TRBV15
d_gene: -
abundance: -
CDR3nt: TGTGCCACCAGCAGAGAACGGGGGCTAGGTCAGCCCCAGCATTTT
CDR3aa: CATSRERGLGQPQHF

j_gene: TRBJ2-5
v_gene: TRBV27
d_gene: -
abundance: -
CDR3nt: TGTGCCAGCAGGGCCGGATGGAATCAAGAGACCCAGTACTTC
CDR3aa: CASRAGWNQETQYF

j_gene: TRBJ2-3
v_gene: TRBV7-6
d_gene: TRBD1
abundance: -
CDR3nt: TGTGCCAGCAGCTTAGAGGGGACAGGGTTTAACACGCAGTATTTT
CDR3aa: CASSLEGTGFNTQYF

j_gene: TRBJ2-3
v_gene: TRBV12-3/TRBV12-4
d_gene: -
abundance: -
CDR3nt: TGTGCCAGCAGTTGGACCTCTACAGATACGCAGTATTTT
CDR3aa: CASSWTSTDTQYF

j_gene: TRBJ2-2
v_gene: TRBV24-1
d_gene: TRBD2
abundance: -
CDR3nt: TGTGCCACCAGTGTGGGGACTAGCGACACCGGGGAGCTGTTTTTT
CDR3aa: CATSVGTSDTGELFF

j_gene: TRBJ1-2
v_gene: TRBV4-1
d_gene: -
abundance: -
CDR3nt: TGCGCCAGCAGCCAAGGTCCTTTGACAGGAATTTATGGCTACACCTTC
CDR3aa: CASSQGPLTGIYGYTF

j_gene: TRBJ2-7
v_gene: TRBV4-1
d_gene: TRBD2
abundance: -
CDR3nt: TGCGCCAGCAGCCAAAGTAGCGGGGGGACCTACGAGCAGTACTTC
CDR3aa: CASSQSSGGTYEQYF

j_gene: TRBJ2-6
v_gene: TRBV5-6
d_gene: -
abundance: -
CDR3nt: TGTGCCAGCAACCCTCCGGGACACCACTCTGGGGCCAACGTCCTGACTTTC
CDR3aa: CASNPPGHHSGANVLTF

j_gene: TRBJ2-2
v_gene: TRBV7-2
d_gene: -
abundance: -
CDR3nt: TGTGCCAGCAGCTTAGAGGGACCGATAAACACCGGGGAGCTGTTTTTT
CDR3aa: CASSLEGPINTGELFF

j_gene: TRBJ1-1
v_gene: TRBV7-9
d_gene: -
abundance: few
CDR3nt: TGTGCCAGCAGCTTAGAGGGGTGGACTGAAGCTTTCTTT
CDR3aa: CASSLEGWTEAFF

j_gene: TRBJ2-7
v_gene: TRBV21-1
d_gene: -
abundance: once
CDR3nt: TGTGCCAGCAGCAAAGAAGGTGCCTACGAGCAGTACTTC
CDR3aa: CASSKEGAYEQYF

j_gene: TRBJ1-1
v_gene: TRBV28
d_gene: -
abundance: -
CDR3nt: TGTGCCAGCAGTTTAGACCTAAAGCCCGGTGAAGCTTTCTTT
CDR3aa: CASSLDLKPGEAFF

j_gene: TRBJ1-6
v_gene: TRBV28
d_gene: -
abundance: -
CDR3nt: TGTGCCAGCAGCTTAAACGTAGCACCCCTCCACTTT
CDR3aa: CASSLNVAPLHF

j_gene: TRBJ2-5
v_gene: TRBV9
d_gene: -
abundance: -
CDR3nt: TGTGCCAGCCGGGGGGCCCAAGAGACCCAGTACTTC
CDR3aa: CASRGAQETQYF

j_gene: TRBJ1-2
v_gene: TRBV6-5
d_gene: TRBD1
abundance: -
CDR3nt: TGTGCCAGCAGAGGGACAGGGGCAAACTATGGCTACACCTTC
CDR3aa: CASRGTGANYGYTF

j_gene: TRBJ2-5
v_gene: TRBV24-1
d_gene: TRBD1
abundance: -
CDR3nt: TGTGCCACCAGAGGTCAGGGGGCTAGGGAGACCCAGTACTTC
CDR3aa: CATRGQGARETQYF

j_gene: TRBJ1-2
v_gene: TRBV7-8
d_gene: -
abundance: -
CDR3nt: TGTGCCAGCAGCTTAAGGCCCGGACAGTCCTATGGCTACACCTTC
CDR3aa: CASSLRPGQSYGYTF

j_gene: TRBJ2-1
v_gene: TRBV13
d_gene: TRBD2
abundance: -
CDR3nt: TGTGCCAGCAGCTCCACCGGGACTAGCCTTCATGAGCAGTTCTTC
CDR3aa: CASSSTGTSLHEQFF

j_gene: TRBJ2-7
v_gene: TRBV7-2
d_gene: -
abundance: -
CDR3nt: TGTGCCAGCAGCGAGGGACTTTACGAGCAGTACTTC
CDR3aa: CASSEGLYEQYF

j_gene: TRBJ1-2
v_gene: TRBV5-6
d_gene: TRBD1
abundance: -
CDR3nt: TGTGCCAGCAGCGCACCGGACAGGGACTATGGCTACACCTTC
CDR3aa: CASSAPDRDYGYTF

j_gene: TRBJ1-5
v_gene: TRBV28
d_gene: -
abundance: -
CDR3nt: TGTGCCAGCAGTTTAGGGGAGGGGGGATTCAATCAGCCCCAGCATTTT
CDR3aa: CASSLGEGGFNQPQHF

j_gene: TRBJ1-4
v_gene: TRBV14
d_gene: -
abundance: -
CDR3nt: TGTGCCAGCAGCCAAACTTCAACTAATGAAAAACTGTTTTTT
CDR3aa: CASSQTSTNEKLFF

j_gene: TRBJ2-2
v_gene: TRBV7-9
d_gene: -
abundance: once
CDR3nt: TGTGCCAGCAGCTTAGGACATCTAAACACCGGGGAGCTGTTTTTT
CDR3aa: CASSLGHLNTGELFF

j_gene: TRBJ2-3
v_gene: TRBV5-4
d_gene: -
abundance: -
CDR3nt: TGTGCCAGCAGCTTAGCAGATACGCAGTATTTT
CDR3aa: CASSLADTQYF

j_gene: TRBJ2-2
v_gene: TRBV6-5
d_gene: -
abundance: -
CDR3nt: TGTGCCAGCAGTTACCTCTCGCGGGCTACCACCGGGGAGCTGTTTTTT
CDR3aa: CASSYLSRATTGELFF

j_gene: TRBJ2-3
v_gene: TRBV5-1
d_gene: -
abundance: -
CDR3nt: TGCGCCAGCAGCTTGATGGGGGAAACGGGTACGCAGTATTTT
CDR3aa: CASSLMGETGTQYF

j_gene: TRBJ1-5
v_gene: TRBV2
d_gene: -
abundance: few
CDR3nt: TGTGCCAGCGCCCCACATAGCAATCAGCCCCAGCATTTT
CDR3aa: CASAPHSNQPQHF